Presented here are 3 T cell receptor beta chains from one specimen sequenced in a study of blood T cells in healthy people across ages. A second PCR, run for about 7 to 11 cycles, used a sample-barcoded 5' primer plus a J-beta primer mix. One entry per CDR3 protein results from TCRdb running MiXCR on the 5' RACE reads. The sample carries around 1,600,000 distinct CDR3 sequences, under 55% recorded once. The sample was blood. These receptors came from a woman in her late teens or twenties in good health.

The V and J genes are TRBV7-2 and TRBJ1-6; D unresolved. The CDR3 covers 13 residues. Germline values: CDR1 SGHTA, CDR2 FQGNSA. V lost 6 bases and J 11 bases, leaving 14 bases between the germline ends. The CDR3 sequence is CASSPTGGAPLHF. The CDR3 DNA sequence: TGTGCCAGCAGTCCTACGGGTGGGGCACCCCTCCACTTT.

A few counts support this clonotype. The chain recombines TRBV5-1 with TRBJ2-5; weak D call: TRBD1 (6 bases). The CDR3 consists of 15 residues. CDR1 is SGHRS, CDR2 YFSETQ, per germline. Trimming left V 0 bases short and J 2 bases short, with 11 bases between. The CDR3 DNA reads as TGCGCCAGCAGCTTGGAGGGGACAAATCAAGAGACCCAGTACTTC. It is translated as CASSLEGTNQETQYF.

The chain links TRBV12-3 or TRBV12-4 to TRBJ2-5; D is ambiguous. V was shortened by 3 bases and J by 2 bases, with 13 bases between the two germline ends. The length of the CDR3 is 15 residues. The CDR3 region is CASSFRQGWQETQYF. CDR3 DNA: TGTGCCAGCAGTTTCCGTCAAGGCTGGCAAGAGACCCAGTACTTC.